What follows is one T cell receptor (beta chain) and its context. The antigen remains unidentified. This sample was taken from a study of type 1 regulatory T cells. Study-wide background: An in vitro protocol generated T-allo10, a Tr1-enriched, alloantigen-specific CD4 T cell product.

Study-level points and caveats: Compared with non-type 1 regulatory T cells, type 1 regulatory T cells showed a more restricted TCR repertoire.

TCRdb called the reads again in MiXCR, with one record for every CDR3 protein. The data show about 60,000 distinct CDR3 sequences, over 50% seen once. Sequenced: cultured non-Tr1 T cells, either the whole culture or a sorted T cell fraction (not recorded which). The TCR sequence derives from a human donor in good health.

This chain's CDR3 is CASTLAGALSYNEQFF. The CDR3 nucleotides read TGTGCCAGCACCCTAGCGGGAGCGCTCTCCTACAATGAGCAGTTCTTC. The V and J genes are TRBV6-6 and TRBJ2-1; 10 bases line up with TRBD2. The CDR3 is 16 amino acids. V shed 7 bases, J shed 0 bases, and the junction held 6 bases outside the gene matches. Germline CDR1 reads MNHNY; CDR2 reads SVGAGI (reference sequence).